The clone carrying this TCR beta chain was counted many times. The time point here: blood at routine non-recurrence follow-up after resection. The data originate from a study of spatial heterogeneity in lung cancer. Study details: In cases with available follow-up PBMC samples, these were sequenced at a median of approximately 2 years after resection.

Germline V gene data show CDR1 as SGHRS and CDR2 as YFSETQ. V lost 3 bases and J lost 4; bases outside the gene matches: 4. This CDR3 is 15 amino acids long. TCRdb fed the 5' RACE reads into MiXCR, producing one record per CDR3 protein. The sample has roughly 72,000 distinct CDR3 sequences; 7.5% to 10% are singletons. The chain employs TRBV5-1 and TRBJ1-4, with TRBD1 matching over 9 bases. This receptor was identified in a female donor with early-stage non-small cell lung cancer. Here the sequenced sample was PBMCs, taken at follow-up. In DNA, the CDR3 is TGCGCCAGCAGCTATGGACAGGGGCGTAATGAAAAACTGTTTTTT. Translating gives CASSYGQGRNEKLFF.